A single sample is the source of the 29 T cell receptor beta chains below, sequenced in a study of blood T cell repertoires in COVID-19. The protocol was immunoSEQ multiplex PCR, while the TCRdb copy is restricted to in-frame clones and leaves out a portion. The repertoire has 150,000 or so clones, 75% to 85% of them found once; the top ten carry more than 5.5%. Sequencing was carried out using peripheral blood. The receptors were gathered from a woman between 45 and 65 years old in a cohort sampled during active or convalescent COVID-19.

This chain uses TRBV5-1 with TRBJ1-2, with D unresolved. CDR1 and CDR2 from the germline V gene are SGHRS and YFSETQ. This CDR3 has 15 residues. Between the trimmed V and J ends, which lost 0 bases and 4 bases, there was a span of 13 bases. As DNA, the CDR3 is TGCGCCAGCAGCTTGGAGAGCCCAGGTCTCTATGGCTACACCTTC. Protein: CASSLESPGLYGYTF. Full variable domain (missing parts from reference TRBV5-1 and TRBJ1-2): KAGVTQTPRYLIKTRGQQVTLSCSPISGHRSVSWYQQTPGQGLQFLFEYFSETQRNKGNFPGRFSGRQFSNSRSEMNVSTLELGDSALYLCASSLESPGLYGYTFGSGTRLTVV.

The rearrangement uses TRBV14 and TRBJ2-4; TRBD1 matches at 10 bases. CDR1 and CDR2 (germline): SGHDN, FVKESK. This CDR3 is 16 amino acids long. Unmatched junction bases numbered 5, after V lost 0 bases and J lost 6 bases. CDR3: CASSQEGGQGVNIQYF. The CDR3, as DNA: TGTGCCAGCAGCCAAGAAGGTGGACAGGGGGTAAACATTCAGTACTTC.

The genes are TRBV5-4 and TRBJ2-5, with D possibly TRBD2 on 6 matching bases. Deletions cut 3 bases from V and 2 bases from J, with 14 bases between. Germline V lookup: CDR1 SGHNT, CDR2 YYREEE (reference sequence). The CDR3 contains 15 residues. CDR3 residues: CASSSTRGNQETQYF. In DNA form, the CDR3 reads TGTGCCAGCAGCTCCACCCGGGGGAATCAAGAGACCCAGTACTTC. The complete variable domain, with remaining parts taken from reference TRBV5-4 and TRBJ2-5, reads ETGVTQSPTHLIKTRGQQVTLRCSSQSGHNTVSWYQQALGQGPQFIFQYYREEENGRGNFPPRFSGLQFPNYSSELNVNALELDDSALYLCASSSTRGNQETQYFGPGTRLLVL.

This chain links TRBV27 with TRBJ2-6, with TRBD1 matching 8 bases. V lost 7 bases, J lost 2 bases, and 7 bases stayed unmatched. The CDR3 is 16 residues long. CDR1 MNHEY and CDR2 SMNVEV come from the germline V gene (reference sequence). CDR3 nucleotide sequence: TGTGCCAGCACCCTCAGGGGGCAAGCTGGGGCCAACGTCCTGACTTTC. It encodes CASTLRGQAGANVLTF.

The gene calls are TRBV2 and TRBJ1-2; D is uncertain. The CDR3 is 12 amino acids. Germline values: CDR1 SNHLY, CDR2 FYNNEI. Trimming removed 6 bases at V and 11 bases at J, with 16 bases between. The CDR3 region is CASRVVPRLYTF. CDR3 DNA: TGTGCCAGCAGAGTGGTACCTAGGCTTTACACCTTC.

This chain uses TRBV5-1 with TRBJ1-1; D is perhaps TRBD1 (5 bases). Germline loops: CDR1 SGHRS, CDR2 YFSETQ. This CDR3 spans 15 amino acids. V lost 0 bases and J lost 5, with 14 bases in between. The CDR3 sequence is CASSLDPGGGTEAFF. For the CDR3, the DNA is TGCGCCAGCAGCTTGGACCCGGGGGGAGGAACTGAAGCTTTCTTT.

The chain is built from TRBV9 and TRBJ2-3; the match to TRBD2 covers 7 bases. Germline trimming cut 10 bases from V and 0 bases from J; bases unmatched to any gene: 8. This CDR3 is built from 14 residues. Germline CDR1 reads SGDLS; CDR2 reads YYNGEE. CDR3 DNA: TGTGCCGGCCTCAGCGGGGTTAGCACAGATACGCAGTATTTT. Protein product: CAGLSGVSTDTQYF.

The chain joins TRBV11-2 to TRBJ1-2, with TRBD1 as a possible D gene (5 bases). The CDR3 totals 12 residues. V shed 3 bases and J shed 8 bases, with 10 bases lying between them. Germline V gene lookup returns CDR1 SGHAT and CDR2 FQNNGV. This CDR3 reads CASSFGGVGYTF. The CDR3 DNA follows: TGTGCCAGCAGCTTCGGGGGTGTCGGCTACACCTTC.

V usage is TRBV19 and J usage is TRBJ2-7, with 8 nucleotides matching TRBD1. Per the germline V gene, CDR1 is LNHDA and CDR2 is SQIVND (reference sequence). V shed 5 bases, J shed 6 bases, and the junction held 3 bases outside the gene matches. The CDR3 spans 12 residues. The CDR3 loop is CASSETGGEQYF. As DNA, the CDR3 is TGTGCCAGTAGTGAAACAGGGGGCGAGCAGTACTTC.

This clone was recorded once. The V and J genes are TRBV2 and TRBJ2-7; 8 bases are shared with TRBD1. V shed 4 bases and J 2 bases; nucleotides not matched to a gene: 10. The CDR3 runs 16 residues. CDR1 and CDR2 (germline): SNHLY, FYNNEI. CDR3 amino acids: CASSGPDRVTAYEQYF. CDR3 coding DNA: TGTGCCAGCAGTGGACCGGACAGGGTGACGGCCTACGAGCAGTACTTC.

J is TRBJ1-1 and V is TRBV4-1; TRBD1 matches at 7 bases. The V gene's germline CDR1 is MGHRA and CDR2 YSYEKL. The length of the CDR3 is 15 residues. V shed 6 bases, J shed 4 bases, and the junction held 11 bases outside the gene matches. The CDR3 DNA sequence: TGCGCCAGCAGGATAAGAGGAGGGGGCGCCACTGAAGCTTTCTTT. Residues: CASRIRGGGATEAFF.

The CDR3 region is CASSFRTGGGNTEAFF. CDR3 DNA: TGCGCCAGCAGCTTCCGGACAGGGGGCGGGAACACTGAAGCTTTCTTT. The genes are TRBV5-1 and TRBJ1-1; 11 bases line up with TRBD1. Germline CDR1 is SGHRS and CDR2 is YFSETQ. V shed 2 bases, J shed 1 base, and the junction held 4 bases outside the gene matches. The CDR3 is made up of 16 amino acids.

The chain is built from TRBV5-1 and TRBJ1-5; D is unclear. The CDR3 is 15 residues long. V gave up 5 bases and J gave up 8 bases, with 20 bases separating them. The germline CDR1 and CDR2 sequences are SGHRS and YFSETQ. CDR3 sequence (DNA): TGCGCCAGCAGTCGAGAGGGTCGGGTATCGGAGCCCCAGCATTTT. This encodes CASSREGRVSEPQHF.

The chain joins TRBV6-5 to TRBJ1-1; possibly TRBD1 for D (6 bases). Between the trimmed V and J ends, which lost 0 bases and 6 bases, there was a span of 8 bases. CDR1 is MNHEY and CDR2 is SVGAGI in the germline V gene. The CDR3 is 13 amino acids. As DNA, the CDR3 is TGTGCCAGCAGTTACTCACAGGGACCTGAAGCTTTCTTT. The encoded protein is CASSYSQGPEAFF.

This clone was observed a single time. This rearrangement joins TRBV19 to TRBJ2-7, with a tentative D call TRBD1 (7 bases). Germline V lookup: CDR1 LNHDA, CDR2 SQIVND (reference sequence). CDR3 length: 15 residues. The V end lost 0 bases, the J end lost 8 bases, and 17 bases lay between the germline ends. CDR3 DNA: TGTGCCAGTAGTATAGAACGGTTCAGGGGGGAAAAGCAGTACTTC. Its protein product is CASSIERFRGEKQYF.

The chain employs TRBV7-2 and TRBJ2-7, with 9 bases lining up with TRBD1. The CDR3 is made up of 16 amino acids. Germline-derived CDR1 and CDR2 are SGHTA and FQGNSA. V dropped 1 base and J dropped 5; count of bases not matched to a gene: 9. CDR3 region: CASSLEGTGNFNEQYF. The CDR3 coding sequence is TGTGCCAGCAGCTTAGAGGGGACAGGGAATTTCAACGAGCAGTACTTC.

The V and J genes are TRBV12-3 or TRBV12-4 and TRBJ2-1, with a tentative D call TRBD1 (6 bases). This CDR3 is built from 12 residues. V lost 6 bases, J lost 7 bases, and 10 bases lay in between. CDR3 protein: CASRVQGNEQFF. DNA of the CDR3: TGTGCCAGCAGAGTCCAGGGGAATGAGCAGTTCTTC.

In DNA, the CDR3 is TGTGCCAGCAGTTTAAACGGACAGGGGGCCCCATCCAACAATGAGCAGTTCTTC. Its translation: CASSLNGQGAPSNNEQFF. The V and J genes are TRBV27 and TRBJ2-1; 11 bases align to TRBD1. V trimming: 2 bases; J trimming: 5 bases; junction bases outside the gene matches: 11. This CDR3 has 18 residues. The germline CDR1 and CDR2 sequences are MNHEY and SMNVEV (reference sequence).

The rearrangement joins TRBV6-5 to TRBJ1-1; TRBD1 is a possible D gene (5 bases). V lost 6 bases and J 6 bases, leaving 14 bases between the germline ends. Per germline, CDR1 MNHEY and CDR2 SVGAGI. The CDR3 has 13 amino acids. The CDR3 coding sequence is TGTGCCAGCAGGCCAGGGTTGGTCGCTGAAGCTTTCTTT. It encodes CASRPGLVAEAFF.

This clone was observed a few times. This chain joins TRBV6-5 and TRBJ1-2; 7 bases are a match to TRBD1. CDR3 length equals 15 residues. In germline, CDR1 is MNHEY, CDR2 SVGAGI. After removal of 5 bases from V and 3 bases from J, the junction contained 9 bases not matched to a gene. CDR3 in amino acids: CASSRPAQGDYGYTF. The CDR3 nucleotides read TGTGCCAGCAGTAGACCGGCCCAGGGGGACTATGGCTACACCTTC.

This sequence joins TRBV27 and TRBJ2-3; TRBD2 matches at 9 bases. The germline V gene has CDR1 MNHEY and CDR2 SMNVEV (reference sequence). V gave up 7 bases and J gave up 5 bases; unmatched junction bases: 4. The CDR3 is 13 amino acids. The CDR3 sequence: CASKRGVGDTQYF. CDR3 bases: TGTGCCAGCAAGCGGGGGGTGGGAGATACGCAGTATTTT.

J is TRBJ2-2 and V is TRBV3-1 (or the pseudogene TRBV3-2), with a weak D call TRBD1 (6 bases). The CDR3 sequence is 16 residues long. In germline, CDR1 is LGHDT, CDR2 YNNKEL (reference sequence). The V end lost 0 bases, the J end lost 6 bases, and 14 bases lay between the germline ends. The CDR3, as DNA: TGTGCCAGCAGCCAAGACGGGCAGGGGAGCCCCGGGGAGCTGTTTTTT. Translated, it gives CASSQDGQGSPGELFF.

As regards this clone: The same CDR3 also results from other DNA sequences found in this sample. DNA of the CDR3: TGTGCCAGCAGCTTAGCATCCAGGGGTGGGGAAGCTTTCTTT. Translated, it gives CASSLASRGGEAFF. The chain couples TRBV7-9 to TRBJ1-1, with TRBD1 as a possible D gene (6 bases). Germline CDR1 is SEHNR and CDR2 is FQNEAQ (reference sequence). CDR3 length: 14 residues. V was shortened by 0 bases and J by 8 bases, with 13 bases between the two germline ends. The full variable domain, with the rest looked up from reference TRBV7-9 and TRBJ1-1, is DTGVSQNPRHKITKRGQNVTFRCDPISEHNRLYWYRQTLGQGPEFLTYFQNEAQLEKSRLLSDRFSAERPKGSFSTLEIQRTEQGDSAMYLCASSLASRGGEAFFGQGTRLTVV.

The chain has TRBV19 and TRBJ1-2; 8 bases align to TRBD1. This CDR3 contains 19 residues. In germline, CDR1 is LNHDA, CDR2 SQIVND (reference sequence). The J segment lost 0 bases and the V segment lost 3 bases, leaving 15 bases of the junction unmatched. CDR3 sequence: CASSMTLQGAGAANYGYTF. The CDR3 coding sequence is TGTGCCAGTAGTATGACCCTCCAGGGGGCAGGAGCCGCTAACTATGGCTACACCTTC.

The chain has TRBV7-2 and TRBJ2-7; D remains unclear. The CDR3 loop spans 13 amino acids. Trimming pared 5 bases from V and 0 bases from J, leaving 8 bases between. Per the germline V gene, CDR1 is SGHTA and CDR2 is FQGNSA. CDR3 DNA sequence: TGTGCCAGCAGCGAACCCAGCTCCTACGAGCAGTACTTC. Its translation is CASSEPSSYEQYF.

This chain links TRBV18 with TRBJ2-7; D is uncertain. The V gene's germline CDR1 is KGHSH and CDR2 LQKENI. CDR3 length: 13 amino acids. Trimming left V 4 bases short and J 0 bases short, with 7 bases between. Here the CDR3 reads CASSLEVSYEQYF. DNA for the CDR3: TGTGCCAGCTCACTAGAGGTCTCCTACGAGCAGTACTTC.

CDR3 amino acids: CATSRVGGDTEAFF. The CDR3 DNA reads as TGTGCCACCAGCAGAGTGGGAGGGGACACTGAAGCTTTCTTT. The chain recombines TRBV15 with TRBJ1-1, with a possible D match to TRBD1 (5 bases). The CDR3 length is 14 residues. Trimming removed 1 base from V and 3 bases from J, with 9 bases in between. The germline V gene encodes CDR1 LNHNV and CDR2 YYDKDF (reference sequence).

This clone has just a few counts. CDR3 nucleotide sequence: TGCGCCAGCAGCTTGGGATCAGCGGGGGGCACAGATACGCAGTATTTT. Its protein product is CASSLGSAGGTDTQYF. V and J are TRBV5-1 and TRBJ2-3, with 8 bases identical to TRBD2. There are 16 residues in the CDR3. Trimming at V came to 0 bases and at J to 1 base, leaving 4 bases not matched to a gene. Germline CDR1 reads SGHRS; CDR2 reads YFSETQ.

The genes are TRBV19 and TRBJ1-5, with TRBD1 matching 7 bases. CDR3 size: 17 residues. After removal of 5 bases from V and 8 bases from J, the junction contained 18 bases not matched to a gene. Germline V gives CDR1 LNHDA, CDR2 SQIVND (reference sequence). The CDR3 here is CASSESGTVSFLEPQHF. The CDR3 nucleotides read TGTGCCAGTAGTGAGTCCGGGACAGTGAGTTTTTTGGAGCCCCAGCATTTT. Supplemented by reference TRBV19 and TRBJ1-5, the full variable domain reads DGGITQSPKYLFRKEGQNVTLSCEQNLNHDAMYWYRQDPGQGLRLIYYSQIVNDFQKGDIAEGYSVSREKKESFPLTVTSAQKNPTAFYLCASSESGTVSFLEPQHFGDGTRLSIL.